Included here is one TCR beta chain sequence, with context. There is no known antigen for this receptor. No base quality values were provided; no much bigger clone lies one nucleotide off. Other DNA sequences in the sample encode the same CDR3. The data derive from a study of shared clonotypes between healthy human individuals (dated by TCRdb to 2020 to 2022). Regarding the complete study: Two women and a few men aged 18 to 49 years were included in the cohort. For each donor, three plates each were used for CD4 naive and CD4 memory, two plates were used for CD8 naive, and one plate was used for CD8 memory. Between about 0.85 and 9.5 billion PBMCs per donor were obtained by leukapheresis. Blood TCR repertoires of about 5 healthy adults were deeply sequenced to estimate repertoire size and the extent of clonotype sharing between individuals. To increase sequencing depth and limit assay-specific biases, TCR repertoire library preparation and sequencing were carried out by different laboratories using diverse techniques.

The donors were healthy, HIV-negative adults who had no recently reported acute infections or vaccinations. Every donor was a Caucasian adult living in Nashville, Tennessee, USA. CD4+ T cells were enriched through magnetic negative selection, after which naive cells were positively selected on CD45RA and the remaining negative fraction served as the memory subset. Blood was collected by leukapheresis, and PBMCs were isolated by Ficoll-Histopaque density gradient centrifugation and then cryopreserved in liquid nitrogen vapor phase. Analytical flow cytometry was used to check the purity and quantity of every magnetically sorted T cell population. Genomic DNA was isolated from each sorted fraction and quantified by UV absorbance on a Nanodrop 2000c. Taken from cysteine to phenylalanine, the CDR3 has 15 residues. The DNA shown is the 45-base CDR3, in frame from base 1. Taken from the germline V gene (reference sequence), the CDR1 and CDR2 loops are GTSNPN and SVGIG. A distance of 16 bases separates the germline ends of V and J, which lose 0 bases and 8 bases respectively.

Results the study describes overall, beyond this receptor: Compared with non-shared clonotypes, the clonotypes found in all four sorted-subset donors had higher generation probabilities. Sampling was limited to blood, and TCR repertoires in tissue likely differ from TCR repertoires in blood. Estimated clonotype richness was generally larger for naive than for memory subsets. Incomplete sequencing was indicated by rarefaction of sorted-subset datasets, despite the large sequencing depth. Based on pairwise subsampling, the degree of clonotype sharing among donors was expected to be affected by sequencing depth. Sharing across four donors was observed for approximately 5% of naive CD4, less than 4% of naive CD8, about 2.3% of memory CD4, and less than 0.45% of memory CD8 clonotypes. The genetic and exposure-history diversity represented was limited by the small number of donors.

TCR CDR3 regions were amplified from genomic DNA by multiplex PCR using the deep immunoSEQ assay. Extracted genomic DNA from each cell subset was distributed evenly across all wells of several immunoSEQ 96-well plates, and each plate was treated as a replicate. For sorted subsets, approximately 0.2 ug of genomic DNA, equivalent to roughly 33,000 T cell genomes, went into each replicate PCR. The purified libraries were quantified using a Qubit 3.0 fluorometer, sized with a Bioanalyzer 2100, and then quantified again using the KAPA Library Quantification kit. A separate single-read 150-cycle Illumina NextSeq 550 flow cell was used to sequence each immunoSEQ 96-well plate. The original pipeline was this. Because only junctional sequences without quality scores were contained in the immunoSEQ output, filtering matching that applied to full-length reads could not be performed. To assign V/J genes and CDR3, sequences were annotated against IMGT germline references using PyIR, a Python wrapper for IgBLAST v1.9. Reads were removed for weak V/J assignments (E-value above 1e-6), missing CDR3, stop codons, out-of-frame junctions, or ambiguous translated residues. V3J clonotypes were defined as sequences sharing an identical inferred V gene, J gene, and CDR3 amino acid sequence. The percentage overlap between two repertoires was calculated by dividing the number of shared unique clonotypes by the size of the smaller repertoire. Three approaches were used to assess repertoire richness: RTK rarefaction, the Chao1 estimator, and Recon v2.1 estimates of unobserved clonotypes. OLGA was used to compute generation probabilities for all TCRbeta clonotypes that the gDNA method yielded from a few donors. In TCRdb, the immuneACCESS table is reduced to in-frame sequences with V and J assigned. These tables do not hold every clone; where another copy was compared, an unresolved V gene accounts for under half, and the others remain unexplained. From that table come the V and J calls and clone size; the DNA was used to work out D and trimming. In all, the sample holds fewer than 3 million clones, and 80% to 95% of those were seen once. Clones ranked in the top ten supply about 0.41% of the sample.

This receptor was identified in a man aged 18 to 29 in good health. Some clones in this sample may be carry-over from other donors' samples. Sequenced: naive CD4+ T cells from PBMCs. Taken with the paper, the label for cell subset or site translates to: CD45RA+ positively selected. This chain is built from TRBV30 and TRBJ1-4, with a tentative D gene TRBD1 over 5 matching bases. CDR3 loop: CAWSVLGQGGEKLFF. The nucleotides read TGTGCCTGGAGTGTACTTGGGCAGGGAGGAGAAAAACTGTTTTTT.